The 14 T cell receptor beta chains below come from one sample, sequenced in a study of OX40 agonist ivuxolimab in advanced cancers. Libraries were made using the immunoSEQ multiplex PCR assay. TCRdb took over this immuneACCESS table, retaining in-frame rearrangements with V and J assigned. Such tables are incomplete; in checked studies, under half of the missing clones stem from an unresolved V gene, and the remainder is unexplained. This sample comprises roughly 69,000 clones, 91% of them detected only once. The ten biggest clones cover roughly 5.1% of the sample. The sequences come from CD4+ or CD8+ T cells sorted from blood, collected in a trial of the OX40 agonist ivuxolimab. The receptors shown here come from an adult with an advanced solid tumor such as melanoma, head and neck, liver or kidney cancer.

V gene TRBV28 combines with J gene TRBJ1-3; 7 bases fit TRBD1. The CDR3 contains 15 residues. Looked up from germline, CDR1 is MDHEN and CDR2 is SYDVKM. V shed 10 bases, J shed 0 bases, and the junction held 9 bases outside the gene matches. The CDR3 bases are TGTGCCACCCTAAGAAGGGACAGCTCTGGAAACACCATATATTTT. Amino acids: CATLRRDSSGNTIYF.

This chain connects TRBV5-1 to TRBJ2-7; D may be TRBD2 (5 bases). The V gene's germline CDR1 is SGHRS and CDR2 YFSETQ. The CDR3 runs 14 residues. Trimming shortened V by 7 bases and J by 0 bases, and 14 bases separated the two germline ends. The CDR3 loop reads CASARQGSSYEQYF. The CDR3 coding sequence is TGCGCCAGCGCAAGACAAGGGAGCTCCTACGAGCAGTACTTC.

The CDR3 region is CASRSRTNTGELFF. The CDR3 region has the DNA TGTGCCAGCAGGTCGAGGACGAACACCGGGGAGCTGTTTTTT. This chain joins TRBV2 and TRBJ2-2; no firm D call. The germline CDR1 and CDR2 sequences are SNHLY and FYNNEI. Trimming cost V 6 bases and J 0 bases, with 8 bases left between them. The CDR3 totals 14 residues.

Here the CDR3 DNA reads TGTGCCAGCAGCGTCACTAAGCTCTCCTACGAGCAGTACTTC. This codes for CASSVTKLSYEQYF. The rearrangement links TRBV7-2 to TRBJ2-7; the D is unclear. The germline gives CDR1 SGHTA, CDR2 FQGNSA. The CDR3 length is 14 residues. V gave up 5 bases and J gave up 0 bases, with 11 bases separating them.

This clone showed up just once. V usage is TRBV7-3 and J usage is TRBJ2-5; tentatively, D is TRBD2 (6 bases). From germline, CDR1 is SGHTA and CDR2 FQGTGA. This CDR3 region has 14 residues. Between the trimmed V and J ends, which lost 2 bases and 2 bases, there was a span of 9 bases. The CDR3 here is CASSLGGNQETQYF. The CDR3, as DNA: TGTGCCAGCAGCTTAGGCGGGAATCAAGAGACCCAGTACTTC.

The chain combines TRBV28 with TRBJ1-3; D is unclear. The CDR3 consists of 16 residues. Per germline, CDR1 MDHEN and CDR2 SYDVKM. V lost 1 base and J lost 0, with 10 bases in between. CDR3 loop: CASSLLDGVSGNTIYF. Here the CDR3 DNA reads TGTGCCAGCAGTTTATTGGACGGAGTCTCTGGAAACACCATATATTTT.

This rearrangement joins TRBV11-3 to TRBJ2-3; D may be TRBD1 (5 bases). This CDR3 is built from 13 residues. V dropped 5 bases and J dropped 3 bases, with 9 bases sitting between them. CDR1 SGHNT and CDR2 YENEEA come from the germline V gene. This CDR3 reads CASSQTGTDTQYF. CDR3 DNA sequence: TGTGCCAGCAGCCAAACAGGAACAGATACGCAGTATTTT.

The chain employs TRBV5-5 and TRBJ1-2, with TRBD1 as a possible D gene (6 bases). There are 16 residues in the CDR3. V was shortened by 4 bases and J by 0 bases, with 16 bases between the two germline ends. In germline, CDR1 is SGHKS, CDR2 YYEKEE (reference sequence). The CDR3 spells CASSEQGRKANYGYTF. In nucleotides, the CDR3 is TGTGCCAGCAGCGAGCAGGGGCGGAAAGCTAACTATGGCTACACCTTC. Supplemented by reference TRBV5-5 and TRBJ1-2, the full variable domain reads DAGVTQSPTHLIKTRGQQVTLRCSPISGHKSVSWYQQVLGQGPQFIFQYYEKEERGRGNFPDRFSARQFPNYSSELNVNALLLGDSALYLCASSEQGRKANYGYTFGSGTRLTVV.

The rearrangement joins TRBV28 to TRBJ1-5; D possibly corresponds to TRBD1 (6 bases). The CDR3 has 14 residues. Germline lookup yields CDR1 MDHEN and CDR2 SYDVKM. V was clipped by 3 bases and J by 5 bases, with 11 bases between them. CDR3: CASSFLGADQPQHF. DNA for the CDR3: TGTGCCAGCAGTTTTTTGGGGGCGGATCAGCCCCAGCATTTT.

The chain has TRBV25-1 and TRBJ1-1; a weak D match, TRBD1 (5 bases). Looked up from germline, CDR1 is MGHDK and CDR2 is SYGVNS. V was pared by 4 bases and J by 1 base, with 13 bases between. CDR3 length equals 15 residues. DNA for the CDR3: TGTGCCAGCAGTGCTCCGGGACTCAGGAACACTGAAGCTTTCTTT. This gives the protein CASSAPGLRNTEAFF. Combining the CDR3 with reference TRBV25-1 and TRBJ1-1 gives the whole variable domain EADIYQTPRYLVIGTGKKITLECSQTMGHDKMYWYQQDPGMELHLIHYSYGVNSTEKGDLSSESTVSRIRTEHFPLTLESARPSHTSQYLCASSAPGLRNTEAFFGQGTRLTVV.

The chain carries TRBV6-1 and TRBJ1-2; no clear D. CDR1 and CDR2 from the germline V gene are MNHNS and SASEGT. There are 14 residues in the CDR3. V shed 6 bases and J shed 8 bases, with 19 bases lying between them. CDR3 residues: CASRAPTPAGGYTF. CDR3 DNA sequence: TGTGCCAGCAGGGCCCCGACACCCGCGGGGGGCTACACCTTC.

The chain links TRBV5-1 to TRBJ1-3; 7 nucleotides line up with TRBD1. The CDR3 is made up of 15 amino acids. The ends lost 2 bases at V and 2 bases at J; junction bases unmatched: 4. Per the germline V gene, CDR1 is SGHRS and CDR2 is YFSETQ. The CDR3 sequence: CASSLGGSTGNTIYF. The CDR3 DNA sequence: TGCGCCAGCAGCTTAGGGGGCTCGACTGGAAACACCATATATTTT.

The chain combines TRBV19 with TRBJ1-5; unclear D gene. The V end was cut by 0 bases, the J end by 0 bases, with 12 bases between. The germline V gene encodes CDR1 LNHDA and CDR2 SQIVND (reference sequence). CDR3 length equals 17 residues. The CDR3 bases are TGTGCCAGTAGTATAGATAGCGGCGCCTCTAGCAATCAGCCCCAGCATTTT. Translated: CASSIDSGASSNQPQHF.

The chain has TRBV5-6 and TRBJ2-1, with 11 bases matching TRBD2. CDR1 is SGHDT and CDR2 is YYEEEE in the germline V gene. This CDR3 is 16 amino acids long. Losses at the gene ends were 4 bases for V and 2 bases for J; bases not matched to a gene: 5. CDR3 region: CASSQVLAGAYNEQFF. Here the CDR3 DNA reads TGTGCCAGCAGCCAGGTACTAGCGGGAGCCTACAATGAGCAGTTCTTC.